These 21 T cell receptor beta chains originate from one sample sequenced in a study of blood T cell repertoires in COVID-19. Clones were sequenced by immunoSEQ multiplex PCR, and TCRdb holds only the in-frame ones, with some missing. The sample lists around 50,000 clones, about 90% occurring once. Sample: peripheral blood. The receptors were gathered from a human donor in a cohort sampled during active COVID-19.

V is TRBV6-5 and J is TRBJ2-7; 11 bases align to TRBD2. V gave up 5 bases and J gave up 2 bases; unmatched junction bases: 5. This CDR3 region has 15 residues. CDR1 is MNHEY, CDR2 SVGAGI, per germline. This chain's CDR3 is CASSKTSGETYEQYF. The CDR3 DNA is TGTGCCAGCAGTAAGACTAGCGGGGAAACCTACGAGCAGTACTTC.

V gene TRBV5-1 combines with J gene TRBJ2-5; D might be TRBD2 (5 bases). In germline, CDR1 is SGHRS, CDR2 YFSETQ. The CDR3 extends over 13 amino acids. V lost 2 bases and J 2 bases, leaving 7 bases between the germline ends. The CDR3 bases are TGCGCCAGCAGCTTCGGACTTCAAGAGACCCAGTACTTC. It codes for CASSFGLQETQYF. Supplemented by reference TRBV5-1 and TRBJ2-5, the full variable domain reads KAGVTQTPRYLIKTRGQQVTLSCSPISGHRSVSWYQQTPGQGLQFLFEYFSETQRNKGNFPGRFSGRQFSNSRSEMNVSTLELGDSALYLCASSFGLQETQYFGPGTRLLVL.

This clone showed up just once. The rearrangement uses TRBV6-5 and TRBJ1-1; no clear D gene. There are 13 residues in the CDR3. Between the trimmed V and J ends, which lost 5 bases and 4 bases, there was a span of 11 bases. Germline CDR1 is MNHEY and CDR2 is SVGAGI. The CDR3 protein is CASSTPEVTEAFF. CDR3 DNA sequence: TGTGCCAGCAGTACCCCAGAGGTCACTGAAGCTTTCTTT.

The J gene is TRBJ1-2, the V gene TRBV30, with 12 bases identical to TRBD1. CDR1 and CDR2 from the germline V gene are GTSNPN and SVGIG (reference sequence). CDR3 length: 14 residues. Germline trimming cut 6 bases from V and 4 bases from J; bases unmatched to any gene: 6. The CDR3 spells CACAGGQGAYGYTF. The CDR3 region has the DNA TGTGCCTGCGCTGGGGGACAGGGGGCCTATGGCTACACCTTC. Supplemented by reference TRBV30 and TRBJ1-2, the full variable domain reads SQTIHQWPATLVQPVGSPLSLECTVEGTSNPNLYWYRQAAGRGLQLLFYSVGIGQISSEVPQNLSASRPQDRQFILSSKKLLLSDSGFYLCACAGGQGAYGYTFGSGTRLTVV.

J is TRBJ2-2 and V is TRBV10-3; D gene uncertain. V was clipped by 10 bases and J by 4 bases, with 7 bases between them. The CDR3 has 11 residues. CDR1 ENHRY and CDR2 SYGVKD come from the germline V gene. This CDR3 is CATTITGELFF. DNA of the CDR3: TGTGCCACCACAATCACCGGGGAGCTGTTTTTT.

This chain uses TRBV29-1 with TRBJ1-2, with a tentative D call TRBD1 (5 bases). V was trimmed by 3 bases and J by 7 bases, leaving 9 bases between them. CDR1 and CDR2 (germline): SQVTM, ANQGSEA. The length of the CDR3 is 11 residues. DNA of the CDR3: TGCAGCGTTGAGGACACTGGTGGCTACACCTTC. This sequence encodes CSVEDTGGYTF.

This clone came up a few times. The chain links TRBV5-5 to TRBJ1-5; 7 nucleotides agree with TRBD1. The V gene's germline CDR1 is SGHKS and CDR2 YYEKEE (reference sequence). The CDR3 covers 14 residues. With V trimmed by 2 bases and J by 7 bases, 6 bases remained unmatched. This CDR3 reads CASSLTGVEQPQHF. CDR3 nucleotide sequence: TGTGCCAGCAGCTTAACAGGGGTGGAGCAGCCCCAGCATTTT. Complete variable domain (other parts from reference TRBV5-5 and TRBJ1-5): DAGVTQSPTHLIKTRGQQVTLRCSPISGHKSVSWYQQVLGQGPQFIFQYYEKEERGRGNFPDRFSARQFPNYSSELNVNALLLGDSALYLCASSLTGVEQPQHFGDGTRLSIL.

The chain links TRBV29-1 to TRBJ2-7, with TRBD1 matching 7 bases. From germline, CDR1 is SQVTM and CDR2 ANQGSEA. This CDR3 spans 13 amino acids. V shed 4 bases and J 5 bases; nucleotides not matched to a gene: 8. The CDR3 region has the DNA TGCAGCGTTGTGAGGGGGCAACGGAACGAGCAGTACTTC. Translation: CSVVRGQRNEQYF.

J is TRBJ2-7 and V is TRBV19, with 11 bases fitting TRBD2. CDR1 LNHDA and CDR2 SQIVND come from the germline V gene (reference sequence). V lost 1 base to trimming and J lost 6 bases; unmatched junction nucleotides: 2. CDR3 length equals 14 residues. CDR3 DNA sequence: TGTGCCAGTAGTATAGTTACTAGCGGGAGCGAGCAGTACTTC. Translated: CASSIVTSGSEQYF. Full variable domain (rest looked up from reference TRBV19 and TRBJ2-7): DGGITQSPKYLFRKEGQNVTLSCEQNLNHDAMYWYRQDPGQGLRLIYYSQIVNDFQKGDIAEGYSVSREKKESFPLTVTSAQKNPTAFYLCASSIVTSGSEQYFGPGTRLTVT.

The chain carries TRBV19 and TRBJ2-7; a weak D match, TRBD2 (6 bases). Germline V CDR1 and CDR2: LNHDA, SQIVND (reference sequence). The V gene lost 8 bases and the J gene lost 5 bases, with 19 bases spanning the gap. The CDR3 consists of 14 residues. In DNA form, the CDR3 reads TGTGCCAGTGCCCGGCGGGGATTGGACGACGAGCAGTACTTC. Its protein is CASARRGLDDEQYF.

The rearrangement joins TRBV4-2 to TRBJ2-3; no clear D gene. Germline V CDR1 and CDR2: LGHNA, YNFKEQ. The CDR3 has 13 residues. Trimming left V 2 bases short and J 2 bases short, with 5 bases between. CDR3 in DNA: TGTGCCAGCAGCCAATTAGACACAGATACGCAGTATTTT. Its protein is CASSQLDTDTQYF.

This chain uses TRBV7-2 with TRBJ2-5; D is perhaps TRBD2 (6 bases). V lost 8 bases and J 4 bases, leaving 14 bases between the germline ends. The CDR3 is 13 residues long. Germline V CDR1 and CDR2: SGHTA, FQGNSA. The CDR3, as DNA: TGTGCCAGCTGTGGAGGGCCGTCAGAGACCCAGTACTTC. It specifies CASCGGPSETQYF.

This clone appeared a single time. V usage is TRBV15 and J usage is TRBJ1-3; TRBD1 agrees at 8 bases. The CDR3 contains 15 residues. Germline CDR1 LNHNV, CDR2 YYDKDF (reference sequence). Losses at the gene ends were 3 bases for V and 3 bases for J; bases not matched to a gene: 4. The CDR3 nucleotides are TGTGCCACCAGCAGGGACAGGGTCAGTGGAAACACCATATATTTT. Translating gives CATSRDRVSGNTIYF.

The genes are TRBV7-2 and TRBJ2-5; D may be TRBD2 (6 bases). The length of the CDR3 is 15 residues. Trimming took 0 bases from V and 3 from J, leaving 11 bases between them. CDR1 is SGHTA and CDR2 is FQGNSA in the germline V gene. Written as DNA, the CDR3 is TGTGCCAGCAGCTTAGCCTCTAGCGACAAAGAGACCCAGTACTTC. Protein sequence: CASSLASSDKETQYF.

The CDR3 DNA is TGCGCCAGCAGCTTGATACTAGCGGGAGTAGCAAGCGAGCAGTACTTC. Amino acid sequence: CASSLILAGVASEQYF. The V gene is TRBV5-1, the J gene TRBJ2-7; the match to TRBD2 covers 11 bases. The V and J ends lost 1 base and 6 bases, in that order; junction bases with no gene match: 9. CDR1 and CDR2 (germline): SGHRS, YFSETQ. The CDR3 sequence is 16 residues long. Using reference TRBV5-1 and TRBJ2-7 for the parts outside the CDR3, the full variable domain is KAGVTQTPRYLIKTRGQQVTLSCSPISGHRSVSWYQQTPGQGLQFLFEYFSETQRNKGNFPGRFSGRQFSNSRSEMNVSTLELGDSALYLCASSLILAGVASEQYFGPGTRLTVT.

The chain couples TRBV7-9 to TRBJ1-2; 7 bases are shared with TRBD1. CDR1 and CDR2 (germline): SEHNR, FQNEAQ (reference sequence). Trimming cost V 6 bases and J 4 bases; bases outside gene matches: 5. This CDR3 is 13 amino acids long. CDR3 region: CASSEGTVYGYTF. The DNA of the CDR3 is TGTGCCAGCAGTGAGGGGACAGTCTATGGCTACACCTTC.

The rearrangement links TRBV9 to TRBJ2-2; TRBD1 agrees at 9 bases. The CDR3 covers 15 residues. V trimming: 2 bases; J trimming: 5 bases; junction bases outside the gene matches: 4. Germline V CDR1 and CDR2: SGDLS, YYNGEE. DNA for the CDR3: TGTGCCAGCAGCGTGCACAGGGGGCAAACCGGGGAGCTGTTTTTT. Translating it yields CASSVHRGQTGELFF.

The chain joins TRBV13 to TRBJ1-3; the D gene is possibly TRBD1 (6 bases). V shed 0 bases and J shed 0 bases, with 12 bases lying between them. Germline values: CDR1 PRHDT, CDR2 FYEKMQ (reference sequence). The CDR3 runs 17 residues. CDR3 protein: CASSLGLGQSSGNTIYF. The CDR3 bases are TGTGCCAGCAGCTTAGGCCTCGGACAGAGCTCTGGAAACACCATATATTTT. The variable domain in full, with the rest retrieved from reference TRBV13 and TRBJ1-3, is AAGVIQSPRHLIKEKRETATLKCYPIPRHDTVYWYQQGPGQDPQFLISFYEKMQSDKGSIPDRFSAQQFSDYHSELNMSSLELGDSALYFCASSLGLGQSSGNTIYFGEGSWLTVV.

The gene calls are TRBV10-3 and TRBJ1-2; D may be TRBD1 (5 bases). From germline, CDR1 is ENHRY and CDR2 SYGVKD. V gave up 6 bases and J gave up 0 bases, with 14 bases separating them. The CDR3 length is 15 residues. In DNA form, the CDR3 reads TGTGCCATCAGGCCGACAGATCTTACTAACTATGGCTACACCTTC. Protein product: CAIRPTDLTNYGYTF.

This chain links TRBV5-8 with TRBJ2-2; 9 bases map to TRBD1. The V gene's germline CDR1 is SGHTS and CDR2 YDEGEE. The CDR3 runs to 15 residues. V trimming: 5 bases; J trimming: 9 bases; junction bases outside the gene matches: 11. CDR3 sequence reads: CASREGTGLARELFF. The CDR3 DNA is TGTGCCAGCAGAGAGGGGACAGGGTTGGCCCGGGAGCTGTTTTTT. The full variable domain, its missing parts supplied by reference TRBV5-8 and TRBJ2-2, is EAGVTQSPTHLIKTRGQQATLRCSPISGHTSVYWYQQALGLGLQFLLWYDEGEERNRGNFPPRFSGRQFPNYSSELNVNALELEDSALYLCASREGTGLARELFFGEGSRLTVL.

This sequence joins TRBV29-1 and TRBJ2-2; weak D call: TRBD2 (6 bases). Germline values: CDR1 SQVTM, CDR2 ANQGSEA. Between the trimmed V and J ends, which lost 6 bases and 1 base, there was a span of 15 bases. The CDR3 extends over 15 amino acids. The CDR3 bases are TGCAGCGTAGCAGTGGGAGGAAAGAACACCGGGGAGCTGTTTTTT. Its protein is CSVAVGGKNTGELFF.